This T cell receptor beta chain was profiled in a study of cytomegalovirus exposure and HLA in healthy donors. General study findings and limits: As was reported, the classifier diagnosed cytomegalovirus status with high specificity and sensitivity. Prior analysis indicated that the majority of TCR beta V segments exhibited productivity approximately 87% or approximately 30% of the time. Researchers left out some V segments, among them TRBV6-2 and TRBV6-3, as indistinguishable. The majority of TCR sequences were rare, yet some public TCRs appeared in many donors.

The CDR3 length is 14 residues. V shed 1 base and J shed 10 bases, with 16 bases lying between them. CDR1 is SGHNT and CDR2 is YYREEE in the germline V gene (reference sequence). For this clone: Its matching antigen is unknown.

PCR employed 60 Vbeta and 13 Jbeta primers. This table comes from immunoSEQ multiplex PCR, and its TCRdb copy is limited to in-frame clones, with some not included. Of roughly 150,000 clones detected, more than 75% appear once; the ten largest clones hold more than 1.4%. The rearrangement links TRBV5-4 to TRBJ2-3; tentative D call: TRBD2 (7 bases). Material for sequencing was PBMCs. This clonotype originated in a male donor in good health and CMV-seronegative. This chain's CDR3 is CASSLSGGIVPQYF. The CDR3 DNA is TGTGCCAGCAGCTTGTCGGGGGGCATAGTTCCGCAGTATTTT. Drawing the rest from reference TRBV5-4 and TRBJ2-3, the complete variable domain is ETGVTQSPTHLIKTRGQQVTLRCSSQSGHNTVSWYQQALGQGPQFIFQYYREEENGRGNFPPRFSGLQFPNYSSELNVNALELDDSALYLCASSLSGGIVPQYFGPGTRLTVL.